The 21 T cell receptor beta chains listed next were all sequenced from one sample in a study of blood T cell repertoires in COVID-19. Method: immunoSEQ multiplex PCR; TCRdb's copy keeps in-frame clones and lacks some. The sample consists of tens of thousands of clones, 79% of them appearing once. Material for sequencing was peripheral blood. These receptors were taken from a human donor in a cohort sampled during active COVID-19.

The J gene is TRBJ2-7, the V gene TRBV5-1; 8 bases map to TRBD1. Trimming cost V 4 bases and J 6 bases; bases outside gene matches: 3. The CDR3 runs to 12 residues. The germline V gene has CDR1 SGHRS and CDR2 YFSETQ. The chain's CDR3 is CASSRTGGEQYF. The DNA for the CDR3 is TGCGCCAGCAGCAGAACAGGGGGCGAGCAGTACTTC.

There are a few counts of this clone. The chain couples TRBV5-5 to TRBJ2-2; 9 nucleotides line up with TRBD1. The CDR3 is made up of 16 amino acids. Germline V CDR1 and CDR2: SGHKS, YYEKEE (reference sequence). V was pared by 5 bases and J by 1 base, with 6 bases of the junction left unmatched. The CDR3 sequence: CASRHTGGGNTGELFF. DNA for the CDR3: TGTGCCAGCAGGCACACAGGGGGCGGGAACACCGGGGAGCTGTTTTTT.

This clone was counted between two and nine times. The CDR3 protein is CASSESGNYNEQFF. The CDR3 DNA follows: TGTGCCAGCAGTGAATCCGGGAACTACAATGAGCAGTTCTTC. The chain has TRBV2 and TRBJ2-1; possible D gene TRBD2, 5 bases. Per the germline V gene, CDR1 is SNHLY and CDR2 is FYNNEI. V gave up 2 bases and J gave up 3 bases, with 8 bases separating them. There are 14 residues in the CDR3.

This chain connects TRBV19 to TRBJ1-1; D may be TRBD1 (6 bases). Germline assignment: CDR1 LNHDA and CDR2 SQIVND (reference sequence). The V end was cut by 6 bases, the J end by 1 base, with 9 bases between. The CDR3 runs 13 residues. The CDR3 here is CASSWDKNTEAFF. The CDR3 nucleotides read TGTGCCAGTAGCTGGGACAAGAACACTGAAGCTTTCTTT.

The J gene is TRBJ1-2, the V gene TRBV6-5; 9 bases agree with TRBD1. Trimming at V came to 6 bases and at J to 3 bases, leaving 8 bases not matched to a gene. The CDR3 has 15 amino acids. CDR1 MNHEY and CDR2 SVGAGI come from the germline V gene. CDR3 nucleotide sequence: TGTGCCAGCAGACCGTTCAGACAGGGGGACTATGGCTACACCTTC. It encodes CASRPFRQGDYGYTF.

The chain links TRBV28 to TRBJ2-7; no clear D gene. The germline CDR1 and CDR2 sequences are MDHEN and SYDVKM. The CDR3 length is 12 residues. With 10 bases removed from V and 2 bases from J, the gap between germline ends came to 12 bases. The chain's CDR3 is CAIHRGPYEQYF. The CDR3 DNA sequence: TGTGCCATCCACCGTGGCCCCTACGAGCAGTACTTC.

The chain is built from TRBV6-5 and TRBJ1-1; D unresolved. V was trimmed by 8 bases and J by 8 bases, leaving 18 bases between them. The CDR3 extends over 13 amino acids. Germline lookup yields CDR1 MNHEY and CDR2 SVGAGI. This chain's CDR3 is CASLEGSPFEAFF. The DNA of the CDR3 is TGTGCCAGCCTGGAGGGCAGTCCCTTCGAAGCTTTCTTT.

The chain combines TRBV2 with TRBJ2-3; tentative D call: TRBD1 (5 bases). Germline CDR1 and CDR2: SNHLY and FYNNEI. The CDR3 consists of 13 residues. The V and J ends lost 3 bases and 9 bases respectively, with 13 bases between them. The CDR3 loop is CASSDGRAGTQYF. The CDR3 coding sequence is TGTGCCAGCAGTGATGGTAGGGCAGGGACGCAGTATTTT.

This rearrangement joins TRBV3-1 (or the pseudogene TRBV3-2) to TRBJ2-1; unclear D gene. The CDR3 totals 12 residues. Trimming removed 2 bases from V and 4 bases from J, with 3 bases in between. The V gene's germline CDR1 is LGHDT and CDR2 YNNKEL (reference sequence). The CDR3 nucleotides are TGTGCCAGCAGCCAATCATACAATGAGCAGTTCTTC. Encoded protein: CASSQSYNEQFF.

This chain connects TRBV5-6 to TRBJ2-7; D ambiguous. Germline-derived CDR1 and CDR2 are SGHDT and YYEEEE. Trimming shortened V by 5 bases and J by 2 bases, and 5 bases separated the two germline ends. This CDR3 has 11 residues. CDR3 DNA: TGTGCCAGCAGTCTAACCTACGAGCAGTACTTC. Translation: CASSLTYEQYF.

This sequence joins TRBV25-1 and TRBJ2-7; a weak D match, TRBD1 (5 bases). CDR3 size: 13 residues. Trimming left V 2 bases short and J 10 bases short, with 15 bases between. CDR1 is MGHDK and CDR2 is SYGVNS in the germline V gene. CDR3: CASSEPGAGTQYF. CDR3 nucleotides: TGTGCCAGCAGTGAACCTGGGGCCGGCACACAGTACTTC.

This chain links TRBV9 with TRBJ2-7; 7 bases are a match to TRBD1. The CDR3 consists of 15 residues. The trim removed 4 bases at V and 0 bases at J, leaving 7 bases unmatched. Germline V gene sequence: CDR1 SGDLS, CDR2 YYNGEE. The CDR3 reads CASSPRQGPSYEQYF. The CDR3 nucleotides read TGTGCCAGCAGCCCTAGACAGGGTCCCTCCTACGAGCAGTACTTC.

The rearrangement joins TRBV5-8 to TRBJ2-5; 9 bases are shared with TRBD2. The trim removed 7 bases at V and 4 bases at J, leaving 20 bases unmatched. Germline values: CDR1 SGHTS, CDR2 YDEGEE. This CDR3 contains 18 residues. The CDR3 loop is CASGKFPPQGLARETQYF. CDR3 sequence (DNA): TGTGCCAGCGGAAAATTCCCCCCGCAGGGACTAGCAAGAGAGACCCAGTACTTC.

V is TRBV11-3 and J is TRBJ2-1; a weak D match, TRBD1 (7 bases). The germline gives CDR1 SGHNT, CDR2 YENEEA. The CDR3 consists of 14 residues. Between the trimmed V and J ends, which lost 5 bases and 0 bases, there was a span of 8 bases. Here the CDR3 reads CASSQGGSYNEQFF. CDR3 in DNA: TGTGCCAGCAGCCAGGGGGGCTCCTACAATGAGCAGTTCTTC.

CDR3 in amino acids: CASSGQGRLYQPQHF. The CDR3 region has the DNA TGTGCCAGCAGCGGACAGGGTCGACTTTACCAGCCCCAGCATTTT. The rearrangement links TRBV7-2 to TRBJ1-5; TRBD1 matches at 8 bases. Germline V gene sequence: CDR1 SGHTA, CDR2 FQGNSA. V dropped 5 bases and J dropped 7; count of bases not matched to a gene: 10. The CDR3 runs 15 residues.

The genes are TRBV4-2 and TRBJ2-7, with TRBD1 matching over 9 bases. The CDR3 length is 16 residues. Germline V gene sequence: CDR1 LGHNA, CDR2 YNFKEQ. The ends lost 6 bases at V and 6 bases at J; junction bases unmatched: 15. CDR3 DNA: TGTGCCAGCAGTCCACGAGGAAGGGGACAGGGATCCGAGCAGTACTTC. Amino acid sequence: CASSPRGRGQGSEQYF.

The CDR3: CASSQGTQLAKNIQYF. DNA of the CDR3: TGCGCCAGCAGTCAAGGGACACAGCTAGCCAAAAACATTCAGTACTTC. The chain couples TRBV23-1 to TRBJ2-4; D might be TRBD1 (6 bases). TRBV23-1 has ORF status, its function being uncertain. The CDR3 is 16 residues long. Trimming took 2 bases from V and 0 from J, leaving 11 bases between them.

This chain links TRBV25-1 with TRBJ2-7, with D possibly TRBD2 on 5 matching bases. Germline CDR1 and CDR2: MGHDK and SYGVNS. Deletions cut 8 bases from V and 3 bases from J, with 14 bases between. The CDR3 spans 13 residues. CDR3: CASRRGWYYEQYF. For the CDR3, the DNA is TGTGCCAGCCGCCGCGGGTGGTACTACGAGCAGTACTTC.

The genes are TRBV2 and TRBJ2-5; D remains ambiguous. V dropped 4 bases and J dropped 5 bases, with 17 bases sitting between them. This CDR3 spans 15 amino acids. Germline CDR1 SNHLY, CDR2 FYNNEI. CDR3 amino acids: CASSGLGTRRETQYF. The CDR3 DNA follows: TGTGCCAGCAGTGGGTTAGGAACAAGGCGGGAGACCCAGTACTTC. The full variable domain, rest sourced from reference TRBV2 and TRBJ2-5, is EPEVTQTPSHQVTQMGQEVILRCVPISNHLYFYWYRQILGQKVEFLVSFYNNEISEKSEIFDDQFSVERPDGSNFTLKIRSTKLEDSAMYFCASSGLGTRRETQYFGPGTRLLVL.

Remarks on this clone: The junction departs from the called germline gene at one end, perhaps through a read error. This chain uses TRBV25-1 with TRBJ1-1; D is undetermined. Germline values: CDR1 MGHDK, CDR2 SYGVNS. CDR3 size: 11 residues. CDR3 sequence reads: CASSGSRGAFF. The CDR3 DNA is TGTGCCAGCAGTGGGTCCCGGGGAGCTTTTTTT.

This chain uses TRBV11-2 with TRBJ1-4, with TRBD1 identical over 7 bases. The CDR3 contains 16 residues. Germline V lookup: CDR1 SGHAT, CDR2 FQNNGV. Unmatched junction bases numbered 11, after V lost 3 bases and J lost 7 bases. CDR3 residues: CASSFSVGGSGEKLFF. The CDR3 DNA is TGTGCCAGCAGCTTTTCTGTAGGGGGCAGTGGTGAAAAACTGTTTTTT.